This TCR beta chain was obtained from a study of response to subunit inactivated influenza vaccine (dated by TCRdb to the late 2010s). As for the study more broadly: To follow how T cells responded to a trivalent subunit inactivated influenza vaccine, the researchers relied on deep quantitative profiling of the T cell receptor repertoire. What the authors observed across the whole study: The authors suggested that each seasonal influenza vaccination may recruit only a limited number of new T cells.

The germline V gene (reference sequence) sets CDR1 to DFQATT and CDR2 to SNEGSKA. Germline trimming amounts to 0 bases on V and 13 bases on J, with 12 as the count of junction bases outside the gene matches. The cysteine opens and the phenylalanine closes a CDR3 of 17 amino acids. Only the CDR3 part of the read is kept: 51 bases, read in frame from the first base. In light of the paper, this sample's time point label describes: 40 to 45 days after influenza vaccine administration. Remarks on this clonotype: Its recognized antigen is unknown. The record has no base qualities; no much larger clone is one base away.

Library preparation used RT-PCR. Sequencing used an Illumina HiSeq 2500. TCRdb reprocessed the public reads (quality trimming at Q25 with fastp, clone calling with MiXCR) and kept in-frame beta chains. All rows with the same CDR3 protein become a single entry with the most common DNA and genes. A total of about 160,000 distinct CDR3 sequences appear in this sample, roughly 11% of them only once. Around 12% of the sample rests with the top ten. The TCR originated in a middle-aged man who received an inactivated influenza vaccine. Donor details come from another sample of the same person, matched by shared clones. The sample here was non-naive T cells sorted from PBMCs, taken roughly 46 days after vaccination. The sample's cell subset or site, from its label and the paper: memory T cell fraction. The chain uses TRBV20-1 and TRBJ2-1; TRBD2 fits 16 bases in the junction. The nucleotides read TGCAGTGCTAGAGAATTTATGGGACTAGCGGGGGGGCTTTTTCAGTTCTTC. Its translation reads: CSAREFMGLAGGLFQFF.